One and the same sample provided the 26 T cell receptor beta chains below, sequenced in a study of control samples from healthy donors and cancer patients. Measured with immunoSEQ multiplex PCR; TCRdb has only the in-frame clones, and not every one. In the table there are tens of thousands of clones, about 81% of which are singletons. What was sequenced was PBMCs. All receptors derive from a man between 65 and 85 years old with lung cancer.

The CDR3 region is CASWTVYSNQPQHF. DNA for the CDR3: TGTGCCAGCTGGACAGTTTATAGCAATCAGCCCCAGCATTTT. The rearrangement links TRBV19 to TRBJ1-5; a possible D gene is TRBD1 (6 bases). CDR1 is LNHDA, CDR2 SQIVND, per germline (reference sequence). The CDR3 covers 14 residues. Trimming took 9 bases from V and 0 from J, leaving 12 bases between them. Drawing the rest from reference TRBV19 and TRBJ1-5, the complete variable domain is DGGITQSPKYLFRKEGQNVTLSCEQNLNHDAMYWYRQDPGQGLRLIYYSQIVNDFQKGDIAEGYSVSREKKESFPLTVTSAQKNPTAFYLCASWTVYSNQPQHFGDGTRLSIL.

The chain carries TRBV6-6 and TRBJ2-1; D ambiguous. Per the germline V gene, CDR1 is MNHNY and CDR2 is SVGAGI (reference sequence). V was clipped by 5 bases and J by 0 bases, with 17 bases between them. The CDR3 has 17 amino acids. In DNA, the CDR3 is TGTGCCAGCAGTCCCCGAACCCGCCCTGGCTCCTACAATGAGCAGTTCTTC. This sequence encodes CASSPRTRPGSYNEQFF.

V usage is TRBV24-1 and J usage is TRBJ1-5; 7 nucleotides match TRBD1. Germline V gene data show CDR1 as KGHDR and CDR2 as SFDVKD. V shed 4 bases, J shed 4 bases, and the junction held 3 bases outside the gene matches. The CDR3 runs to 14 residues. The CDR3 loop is CATSETGWNQPQHF. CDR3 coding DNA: TGTGCCACCAGTGAGACAGGGTGGAATCAGCCCCAGCATTTT.

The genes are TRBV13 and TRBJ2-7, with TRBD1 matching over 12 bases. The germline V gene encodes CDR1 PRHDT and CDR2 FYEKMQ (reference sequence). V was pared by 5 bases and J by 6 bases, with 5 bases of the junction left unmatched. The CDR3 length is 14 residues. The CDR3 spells CASSLRDRGREQYF. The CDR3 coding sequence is TGTGCCAGCAGCCTCCGGGACAGGGGGCGCGAGCAGTACTTC.

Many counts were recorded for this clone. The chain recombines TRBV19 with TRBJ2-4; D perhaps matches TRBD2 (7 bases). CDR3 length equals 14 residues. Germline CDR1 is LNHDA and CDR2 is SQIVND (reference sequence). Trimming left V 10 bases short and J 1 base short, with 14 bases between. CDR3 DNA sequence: TGTGCCACTGGGGGGGCCGGGGCCAAAAACATTCAGTACTTC. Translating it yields CATGGAGAKNIQYF.

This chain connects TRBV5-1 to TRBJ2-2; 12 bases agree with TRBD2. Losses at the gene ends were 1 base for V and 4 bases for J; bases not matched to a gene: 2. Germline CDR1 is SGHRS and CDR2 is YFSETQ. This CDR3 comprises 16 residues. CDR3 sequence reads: CASSLSSGGATGELFF. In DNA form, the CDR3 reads TGCGCCAGCAGCTTGTCTAGCGGGGGGGCCACCGGGGAGCTGTTTTTT. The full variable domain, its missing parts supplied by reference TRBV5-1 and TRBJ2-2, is KAGVTQTPRYLIKTRGQQVTLSCSPISGHRSVSWYQQTPGQGLQFLFEYFSETQRNKGNFPGRFSGRQFSNSRSEMNVSTLELGDSALYLCASSLSSGGATGELFFGEGSRLTVL.

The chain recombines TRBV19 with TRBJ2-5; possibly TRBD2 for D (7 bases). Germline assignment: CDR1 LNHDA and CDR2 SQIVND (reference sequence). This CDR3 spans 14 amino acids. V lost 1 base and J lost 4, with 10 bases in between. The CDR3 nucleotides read TGTGCCAGTAGTATAGTGGGGGGGCGAGAGACCCAGTACTTC. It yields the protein CASSIVGGRETQYF.

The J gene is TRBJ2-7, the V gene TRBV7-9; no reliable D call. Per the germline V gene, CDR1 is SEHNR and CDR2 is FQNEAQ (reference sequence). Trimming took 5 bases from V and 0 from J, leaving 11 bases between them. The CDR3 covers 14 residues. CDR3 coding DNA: TGTGCCAGCAGCCCGGGTGGCACCTCCTACGAGCAGTACTTC. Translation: CASSPGGTSYEQYF.

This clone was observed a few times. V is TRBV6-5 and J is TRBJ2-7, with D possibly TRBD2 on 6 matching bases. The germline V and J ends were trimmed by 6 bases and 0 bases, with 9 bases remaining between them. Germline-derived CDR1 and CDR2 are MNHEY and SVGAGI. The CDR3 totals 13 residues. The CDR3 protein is CASRGGSSYEQYF. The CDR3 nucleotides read TGTGCCAGCAGGGGGGGTAGCTCCTACGAGCAGTACTTC.

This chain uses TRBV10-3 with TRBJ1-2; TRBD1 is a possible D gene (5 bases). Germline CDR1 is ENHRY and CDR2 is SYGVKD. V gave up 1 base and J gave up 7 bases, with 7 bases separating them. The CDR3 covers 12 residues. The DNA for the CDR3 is TGTGCCATCAGTGAGTGGGACGCTGGCTACACCTTC. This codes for CAISEWDAGYTF.

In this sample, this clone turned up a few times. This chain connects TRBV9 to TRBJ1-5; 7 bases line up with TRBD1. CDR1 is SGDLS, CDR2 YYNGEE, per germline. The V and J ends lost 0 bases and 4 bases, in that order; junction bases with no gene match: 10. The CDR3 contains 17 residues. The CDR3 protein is CASSVVEKGGHNQPQHF. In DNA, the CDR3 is TGTGCCAGCAGCGTAGTCGAAAAAGGGGGCCATAATCAGCCCCAGCATTTT.

DNA of the CDR3: TGTGCCAGCAGTGAACGCCGGGGGACGTCTAATGAAAAACTGTTTTTT. As protein: CASSERRGTSNEKLFF. The J gene is TRBJ1-4, the V gene TRBV6-1; maybe TRBD1 (5 bases). CDR3 length equals 16 residues. V lost 2 bases to trimming and J lost 3 bases, with 13 bases between them. CDR1 is MNHNS, CDR2 SASEGT, per germline.

CDR3 in DNA: TGTGCCAGTAGTCCCCCTCGGACAGGCGCTTTGGACATTCAGTACTTC. Protein: CASSPPRTGALDIQYF. This chain connects TRBV19 to TRBJ2-4, with TRBD1 matching over 7 bases. CDR1 and CDR2 from the germline V gene are LNHDA and SQIVND (reference sequence). The CDR3 consists of 16 residues. V was clipped by 5 bases and J by 8 bases; unmatched bases: 15.

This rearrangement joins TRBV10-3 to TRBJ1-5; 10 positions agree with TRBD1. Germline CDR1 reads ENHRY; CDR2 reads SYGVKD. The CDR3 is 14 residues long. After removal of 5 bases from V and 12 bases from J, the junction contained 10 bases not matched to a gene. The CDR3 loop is CAISTGTGVALQHF. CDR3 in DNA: TGTGCCATCAGTACCGGGACAGGGGTCGCCCTCCAGCATTTT.

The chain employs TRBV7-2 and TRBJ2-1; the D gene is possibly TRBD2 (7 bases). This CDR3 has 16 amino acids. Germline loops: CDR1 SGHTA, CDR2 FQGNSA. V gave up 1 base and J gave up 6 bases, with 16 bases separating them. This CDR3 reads CASSLGGGVRTNEQFF. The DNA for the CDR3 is TGTGCCAGCAGCTTAGGCGGGGGCGTTCGTACCAATGAGCAGTTCTTC.

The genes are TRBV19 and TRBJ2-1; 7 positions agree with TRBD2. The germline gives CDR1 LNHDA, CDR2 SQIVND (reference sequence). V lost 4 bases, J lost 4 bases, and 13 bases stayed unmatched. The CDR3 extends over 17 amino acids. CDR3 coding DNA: TGTGCCAGTAGTACGGGGAAACCGGGACTACTATACAATGAGCAGTTCTTC. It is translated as CASSTGKPGLLYNEQFF.

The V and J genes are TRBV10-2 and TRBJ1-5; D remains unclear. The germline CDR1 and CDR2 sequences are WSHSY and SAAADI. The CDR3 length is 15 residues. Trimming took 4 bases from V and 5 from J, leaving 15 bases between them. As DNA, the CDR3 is TGCGCCAGCAGTGTGGGTCCGCAGGCCCATCAGCCCCAGCATTTT. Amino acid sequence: CASSVGPQAHQPQHF.

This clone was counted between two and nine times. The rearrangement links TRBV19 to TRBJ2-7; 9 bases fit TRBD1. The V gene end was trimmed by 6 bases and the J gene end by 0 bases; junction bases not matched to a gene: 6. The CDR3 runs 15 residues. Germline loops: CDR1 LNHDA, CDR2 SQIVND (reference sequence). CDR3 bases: TGTGCCAGTAGCAGGGACAGGGCCCTCTCCTACGAGCAGTACTTC. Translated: CASSRDRALSYEQYF.

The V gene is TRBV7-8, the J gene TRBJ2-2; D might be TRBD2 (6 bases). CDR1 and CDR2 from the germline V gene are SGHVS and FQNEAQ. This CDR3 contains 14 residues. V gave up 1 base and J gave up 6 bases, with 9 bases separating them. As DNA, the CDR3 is TGTGCCAGCAGCTTAGGGAGGGTCCCCGGGGAGCTGTTTTTT. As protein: CASSLGRVPGELFF.

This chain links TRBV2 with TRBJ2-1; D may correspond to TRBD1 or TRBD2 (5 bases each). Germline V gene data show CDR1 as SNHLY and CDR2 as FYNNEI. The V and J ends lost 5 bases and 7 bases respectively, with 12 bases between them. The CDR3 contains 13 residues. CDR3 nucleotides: TGTGCCAGCAGTCGGGACCGTATAAATGAGCAGTTCTTC. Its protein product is CASSRDRINEQFF.

CDR3: CASSEEMLGADTGELFF. For the CDR3, the DNA is TGTGCCAGCAGTGAAGAGATGCTCGGGGCGGACACCGGGGAGCTGTTTTTT. The chain joins TRBV6-1 to TRBJ2-2, with D tentatively TRBD1 or TRBD2 (5 bases each). Trimming left V 1 base short and J 3 bases short, with 15 bases between. CDR3 length: 17 amino acids. The germline V gene has CDR1 MNHNS and CDR2 SASEGT.

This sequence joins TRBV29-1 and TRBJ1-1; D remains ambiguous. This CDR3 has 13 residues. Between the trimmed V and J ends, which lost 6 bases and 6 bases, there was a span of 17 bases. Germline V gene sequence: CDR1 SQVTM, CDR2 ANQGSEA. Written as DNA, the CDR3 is TGCAGCGTCGCTCGCCCAGCAGGCGCTGAAGCTTTCTTT. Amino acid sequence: CSVARPAGAEAFF.

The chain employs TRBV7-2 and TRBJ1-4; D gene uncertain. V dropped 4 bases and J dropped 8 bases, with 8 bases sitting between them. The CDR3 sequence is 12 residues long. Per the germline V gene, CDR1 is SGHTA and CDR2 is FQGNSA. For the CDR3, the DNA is TGTGCCAGCAGCTACCCCGGGGAAAAACTGTTTTTT. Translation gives CASSYPGEKLFF.

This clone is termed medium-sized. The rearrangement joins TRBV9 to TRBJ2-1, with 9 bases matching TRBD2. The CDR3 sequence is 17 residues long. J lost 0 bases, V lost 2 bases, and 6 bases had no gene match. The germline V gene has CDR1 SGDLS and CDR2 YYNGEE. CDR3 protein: CASSVRTSDSSYNEQFF. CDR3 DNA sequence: TGTGCCAGCAGCGTCCGGACTAGCGATAGCTCCTACAATGAGCAGTTCTTC.

CDR3 loop: CASRQSMNTEAFF. The CDR3 bases are TGTGCCAGCAGACAGAGCATGAACACTGAAGCTTTCTTT. The chain combines TRBV7-3 with TRBJ1-1; D unresolved. Germline loops: CDR1 SGHTA, CDR2 FQGTGA. The CDR3 is made up of 13 amino acids. Trimming removed 6 bases from V and 0 bases from J, with 8 bases in between.

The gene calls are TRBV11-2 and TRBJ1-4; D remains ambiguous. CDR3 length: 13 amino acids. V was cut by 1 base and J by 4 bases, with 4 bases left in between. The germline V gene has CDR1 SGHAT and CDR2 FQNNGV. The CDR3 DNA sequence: TGTGCCAGCAGCTTAGCCCTTAATGAAAAACTGTTTTTT. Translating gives CASSLALNEKLFF.